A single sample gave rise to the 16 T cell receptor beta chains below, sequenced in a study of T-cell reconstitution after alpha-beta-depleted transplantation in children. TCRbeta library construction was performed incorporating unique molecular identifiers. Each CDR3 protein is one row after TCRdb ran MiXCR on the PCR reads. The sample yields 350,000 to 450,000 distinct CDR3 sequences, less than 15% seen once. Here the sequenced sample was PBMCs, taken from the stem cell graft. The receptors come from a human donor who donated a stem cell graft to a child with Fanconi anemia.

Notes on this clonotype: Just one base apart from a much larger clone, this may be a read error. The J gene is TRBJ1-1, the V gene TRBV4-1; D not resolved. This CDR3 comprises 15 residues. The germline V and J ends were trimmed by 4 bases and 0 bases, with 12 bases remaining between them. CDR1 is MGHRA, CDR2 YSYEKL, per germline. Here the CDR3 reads CASSLDRWLNTEAFF. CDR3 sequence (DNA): TGCGCCAGCAGCCTAGATAGGTGGCTGAACACTGAAGCTTTCTTT.

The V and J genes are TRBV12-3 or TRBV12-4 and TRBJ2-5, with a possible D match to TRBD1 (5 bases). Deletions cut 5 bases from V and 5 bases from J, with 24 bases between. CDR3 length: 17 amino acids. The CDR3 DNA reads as TGTGCCAGCAGTCCATTGGGGCATACTCAAGGTGGGGAGACCCAGTACTTC. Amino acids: CASSPLGHTQGGETQYF.

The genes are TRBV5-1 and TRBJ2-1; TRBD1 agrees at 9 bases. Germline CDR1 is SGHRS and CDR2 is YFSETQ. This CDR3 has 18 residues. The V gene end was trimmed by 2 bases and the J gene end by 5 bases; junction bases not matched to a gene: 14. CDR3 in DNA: TGCGCCAGCAGCTTATTCCCCGCCGGGACAGGGCCTAACAATGAGCAGTTCTTC. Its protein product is CASSLFPAGTGPNNEQFF.

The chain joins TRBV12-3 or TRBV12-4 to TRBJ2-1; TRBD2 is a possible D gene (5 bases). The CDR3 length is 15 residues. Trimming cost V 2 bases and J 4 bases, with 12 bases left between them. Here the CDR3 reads CASSLPPSLYNEQFF. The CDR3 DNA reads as TGTGCCAGCAGTTTACCCCCTAGCCTATACAATGAGCAGTTCTTC.

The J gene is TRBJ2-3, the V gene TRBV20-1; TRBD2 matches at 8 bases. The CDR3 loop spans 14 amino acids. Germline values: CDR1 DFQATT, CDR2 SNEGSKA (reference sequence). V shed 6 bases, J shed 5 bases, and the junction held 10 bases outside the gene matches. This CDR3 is CSATTGGPQDTQYF. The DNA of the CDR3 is TGCAGTGCCACCACGGGGGGGCCTCAAGATACGCAGTATTTT.

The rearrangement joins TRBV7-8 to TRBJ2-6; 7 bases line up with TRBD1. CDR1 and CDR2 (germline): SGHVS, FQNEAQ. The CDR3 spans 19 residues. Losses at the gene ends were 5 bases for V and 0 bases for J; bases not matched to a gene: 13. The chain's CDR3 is CASSLPGTESFSGANVLTF. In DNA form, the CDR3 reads TGTGCCAGCAGCCTACCCGGGACAGAGTCATTCTCTGGGGCCAACGTCCTGACTTTC.

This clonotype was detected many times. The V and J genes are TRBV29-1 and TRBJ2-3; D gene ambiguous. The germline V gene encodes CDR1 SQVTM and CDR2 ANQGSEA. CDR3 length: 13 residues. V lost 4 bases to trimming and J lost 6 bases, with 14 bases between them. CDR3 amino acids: CSVGTSVRDTQYF. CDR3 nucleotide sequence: TGCAGCGTTGGAACATCCGTCCGGGATACGCAGTATTTT.

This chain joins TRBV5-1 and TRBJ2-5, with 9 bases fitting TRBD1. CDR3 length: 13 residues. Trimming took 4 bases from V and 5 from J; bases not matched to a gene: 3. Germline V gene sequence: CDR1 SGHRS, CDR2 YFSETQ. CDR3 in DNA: TGCGCCAGCAGCATCGGGACAGGGGAGACCCAGTACTTC. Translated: CASSIGTGETQYF.

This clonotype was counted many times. CDR3 protein: CASSFIVYNEQFF. The CDR3 DNA sequence: TGTGCCAGCAGTTTTATAGTGTACAATGAGCAGTTCTTC. J is TRBJ2-1 and V is TRBV12-3 or TRBV12-4, with no clear D. This CDR3 is 13 amino acids long. Trimming took 3 bases from V and 4 from J, leaving 7 bases between them.

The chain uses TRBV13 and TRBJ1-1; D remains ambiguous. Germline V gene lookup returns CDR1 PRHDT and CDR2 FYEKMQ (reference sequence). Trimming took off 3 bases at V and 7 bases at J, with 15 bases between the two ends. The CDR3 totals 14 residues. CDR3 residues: CASSFYALKGEAFF. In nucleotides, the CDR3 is TGTGCCAGCAGCTTCTACGCATTAAAGGGTGAAGCTTTCTTT. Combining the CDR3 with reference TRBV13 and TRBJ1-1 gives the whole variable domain AAGVIQSPRHLIKEKRETATLKCYPIPRHDTVYWYQQGPGQDPQFLISFYEKMQSDKGSIPDRFSAQQFSDYHSELNMSSLELGDSALYFCASSFYALKGEAFFGQGTRLTVV.

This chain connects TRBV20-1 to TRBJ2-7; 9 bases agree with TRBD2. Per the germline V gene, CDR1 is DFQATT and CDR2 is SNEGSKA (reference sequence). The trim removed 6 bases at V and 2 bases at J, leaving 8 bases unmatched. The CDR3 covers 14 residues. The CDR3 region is CSALSGGPPYEQYF. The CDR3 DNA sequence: TGCAGTGCGCTTAGCGGGGGCCCCCCCTACGAGCAGTACTTC.

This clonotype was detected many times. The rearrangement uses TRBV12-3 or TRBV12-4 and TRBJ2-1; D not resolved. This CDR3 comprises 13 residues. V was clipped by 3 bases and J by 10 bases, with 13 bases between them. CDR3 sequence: CASSLYTAVEQFF. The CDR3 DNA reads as TGTGCCAGCAGTTTGTACACTGCGGTCGAGCAGTTCTTC.

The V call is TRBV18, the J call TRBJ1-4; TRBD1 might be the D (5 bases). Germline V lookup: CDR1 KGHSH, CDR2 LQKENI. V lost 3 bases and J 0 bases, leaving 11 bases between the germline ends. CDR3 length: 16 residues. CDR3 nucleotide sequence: TGTGCCAGCTCACCGGTCGAAGGGGCAACTAATGAAAAACTGTTTTTT. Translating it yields CASSPVEGATNEKLFF.

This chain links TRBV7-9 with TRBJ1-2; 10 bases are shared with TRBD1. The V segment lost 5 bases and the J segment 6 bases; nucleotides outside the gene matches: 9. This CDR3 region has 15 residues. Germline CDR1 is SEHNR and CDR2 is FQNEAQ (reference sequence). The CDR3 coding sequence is TGTGCCAGCAGCAAAGGGGCAGGACAGGGGGATGGCTACACCTTC. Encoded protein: CASSKGAGQGDGYTF.

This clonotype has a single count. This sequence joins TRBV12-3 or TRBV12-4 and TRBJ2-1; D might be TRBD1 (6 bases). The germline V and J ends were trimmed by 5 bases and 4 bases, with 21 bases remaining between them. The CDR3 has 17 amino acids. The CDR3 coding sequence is TGTGCCAGCAGTACGACATCGACAGGCCGAACGTACAATGAGCAGTTCTTC. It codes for CASSTTSTGRTYNEQFF.

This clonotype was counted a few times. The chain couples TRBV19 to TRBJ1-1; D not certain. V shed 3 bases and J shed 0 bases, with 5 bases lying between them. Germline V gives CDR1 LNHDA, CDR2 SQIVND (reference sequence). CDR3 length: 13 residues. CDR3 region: CASSILLNTEAFF. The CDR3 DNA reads TGTGCCAGTAGTATCCTCTTGAACACTGAAGCTTTCTTT.